This T cell receptor (beta chain) comes out of a study of cytotoxic CD8 clonotypes in ibrutinib-treated CLL. Study-wide context: In all, more than 10 patients were relapsed/refractory, approximately 16 were treatment-naive and 17 to 18 were IGHV unmutated. The authors obtained response samples at a median of about 11 months of treatment, range 6 to 36.

Repertoires were generated with immunoSEQ multiplex PCR, while TCRdb's copy carries only in-frame clones and drops some. The top ten clones hold under 2.5% of a sample with 160,000 or so clones, roughly 86% of them seen once. With regard to this clone: Its antigen remains unknown.

Whole-study results and caveats: Before falling back toward baseline at progression, clonality had risen at the time of ibrutinib response. Lymph node repertoires were not studied, and sampling times were unmatched.

The CDR3 is 15 residues long. Germline values: CDR1 MDHEN, CDR2 SYDVKM. V lost 1 base, J lost 11 bases, and 8 bases stayed unmatched. The chain is built from TRBV28 and TRBJ2-7; the match to TRBD2 covers 13 bases. This receptor was obtained from a human donor with chronic lymphocytic leukemia. The material sequenced was PBMCs, taken after 12 months of ibrutinib treatment. CDR3 in amino acids: CASSLLTGTSGKEYF. The CDR3, as DNA: TGTGCCAGCAGTTTATTGACCGGGACTAGCGGGAAGGAGTACTTC.